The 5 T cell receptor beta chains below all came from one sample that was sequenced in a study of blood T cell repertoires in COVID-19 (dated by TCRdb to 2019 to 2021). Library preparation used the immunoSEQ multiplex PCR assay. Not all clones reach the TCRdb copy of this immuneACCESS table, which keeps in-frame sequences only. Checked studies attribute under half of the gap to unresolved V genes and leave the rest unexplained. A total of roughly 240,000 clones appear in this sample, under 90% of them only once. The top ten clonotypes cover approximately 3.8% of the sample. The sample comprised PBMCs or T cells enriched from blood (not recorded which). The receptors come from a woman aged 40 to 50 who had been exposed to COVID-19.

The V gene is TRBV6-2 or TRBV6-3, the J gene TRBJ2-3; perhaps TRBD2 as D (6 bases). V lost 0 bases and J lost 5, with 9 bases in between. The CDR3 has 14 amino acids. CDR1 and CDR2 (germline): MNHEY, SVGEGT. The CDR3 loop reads CASSYSAGLDTQYF. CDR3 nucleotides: TGTGCCAGCAGTTACTCGGCGGGGTTAGATACGCAGTATTTT.

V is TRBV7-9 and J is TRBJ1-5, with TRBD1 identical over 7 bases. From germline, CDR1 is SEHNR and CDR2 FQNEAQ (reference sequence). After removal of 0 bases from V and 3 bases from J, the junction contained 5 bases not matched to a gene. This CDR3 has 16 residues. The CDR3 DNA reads TGTGCCAGCAGCTTAGCGACAGGGTGGAACAATCAGCCCCAGCATTTT. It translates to CASSLATGWNNQPQHF.

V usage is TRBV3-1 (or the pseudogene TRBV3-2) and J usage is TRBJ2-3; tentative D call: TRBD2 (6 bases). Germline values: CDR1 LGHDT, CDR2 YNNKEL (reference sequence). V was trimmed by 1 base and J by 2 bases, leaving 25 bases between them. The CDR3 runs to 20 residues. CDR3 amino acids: CASSQAGEAGGVTYTDTQYF. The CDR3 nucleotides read TGTGCCAGCAGCCAAGCCGGGGAGGCGGGCGGGGTGACCTACACAGATACGCAGTATTTT.

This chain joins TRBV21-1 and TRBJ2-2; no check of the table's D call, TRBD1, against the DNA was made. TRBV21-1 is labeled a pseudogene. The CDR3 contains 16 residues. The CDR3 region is CASSTGGPPNTGELFF. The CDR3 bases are TGTGCCAGCAGCACAGGGGGTCCCCCGAACACCGGGGAGCTGTTTTTT.

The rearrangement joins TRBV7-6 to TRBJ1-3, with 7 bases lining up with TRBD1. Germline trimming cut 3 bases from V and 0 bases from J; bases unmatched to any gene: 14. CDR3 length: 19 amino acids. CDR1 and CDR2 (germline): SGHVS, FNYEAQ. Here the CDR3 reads CASSFSRGKGGLSGNTIYF. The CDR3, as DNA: TGTGCCAGCAGCTTTAGCCGCGGGAAAGGGGGCCTCTCTGGAAACACCATATATTTT.